This is a list of T cell receptor beta chains from one sample in a study of shared clonotypes between healthy human individuals. Assay used: immunoSEQ multiplex PCR; TCRdb lists only in-frame clones, some missing. The sample includes about 2 million clones, about 95% of them seen just once. The sequenced material came from naive CD8+ T cells sorted from blood. The receptors originated from a man aged 18 to 29 in good health. Each CDR3 is given with its conserved first and last residue. The D gene is left open where the match is weak. Not every row has a clone size; where given, it reads once, few, many or a size class.

-,TRBV6-1,TRBJ1-1,-,CATQNTEAFF,TGTGCCACCCAGAACACTGAAGCTTTCTTT
-,TRBV15,TRBJ1-2,-,CATSVSASTGYTF,TGTGCCACCAGCGTAAGCGCCAGTACCGGCTACACCTTC
-,TRBV13,TRBJ2-1,TRBD1,CASTSWTGGPSGEYNEQFF,TGTGCCAGCACCTCCTGGACAGGGGGCCCTAGCGGGGAATACAATGAGCAGTTCTTC
-,TRBV5-8,TRBJ1-2,-,CASSLRGDYGYTF,TGTGCCAGCAGCTTGCGGGGGGACTATGGCTACACCTTC
-,TRBV7-8,TRBJ2-7,TRBD2,CASSLRGQLAGAYEQYF,TGTGCCAGCAGCTTAAGAGGCCAACTAGCGGGAGCCTACGAGCAGTACTTC
-,TRBV30,TRBJ2-7,-,CAWSQGRGYSEQYF,TGTGCCTGGAGCCAGGGGAGGGGGTACAGCGAGCAGTACTTC
-,TRBV19,TRBJ2-7,TRBD1,CASSSWTGDYEQYF,TGTGCCAGTAGTTCATGGACAGGAGACTACGAGCAGTACTTC
once,TRBV21-1,TRBJ2-1,-,CASSKWPLTFYEEQFF,TGTGCCAGCAGCAAATGGCCACTCACCTTTTACGAGGAGCAGTTCTTC
-,TRBV9,TRBJ2-7,-,CASSVESFPSYEQYF,TGTGCCAGCAGCGTAGAAAGTTTTCCGTCCTACGAGCAGTACTTC
-,TRBV7-8,TRBJ2-1,TRBD2,CASSLSRTSGGNEQFF,TGTGCCAGCAGCTTATCCCGGACTAGCGGGGGCAATGAGCAGTTCTTC
-,TRBV5-1,TRBJ2-2,-,CASSDLGGGTGELFF,TGCGCCAGCAGCGACCTTGGAGGGGGTACCGGGGAGCTGTTTTTT
-,TRBV4-3,TRBJ2-2,-,CASSPGQYTGELFF,TGCGCCAGCAGCCCTGGACAGTACACCGGGGAGCTGTTTTTT
once,TRBV27,TRBJ2-7,TRBD2,CASSKGLAGTLSYEQYF,TGTGCCAGCAGTAAGGGACTAGCGGGAACCCTTTCCTACGAGCAGTACTTC
-,TRBV27,TRBJ2-7,-,CASSLRGLHGGYEQYF,TGTGCCAGCAGTTTAAGGGGACTCCACGGGGGCTACGAGCAGTACTTC
-,TRBV4-3,TRBJ2-7,TRBD2,CASSQAGLAGVEQYF,TGCGCCAGCAGCCAAGCGGGACTAGCGGGAGTCGAGCAGTACTTC
-,TRBV6-5,TRBJ2-7,TRBD1,CASTRQGLSSYEQYF,TGTGCCAGCACCAGACAGGGGCTTAGCTCCTACGAGCAGTACTTC
-,TRBV9,TRBJ2-5,TRBD2,CASSPGESSGSGETQYF,TGTGCCAGCAGCCCAGGGGAGTCTAGCGGGAGTGGAGAGACCCAGTACTTC
-,TRBV19,TRBJ2-7,-,CASSFSGVRVYEQYF,TGTGCCAGTAGTTTCTCCGGGGTCCGGGTCTACGAGCAGTACTTC
-,TRBV29-1,TRBJ2-7,-,CSVGSGAEIKQYF,TGCAGCGTTGGATCCGGGGCTGAAATCAAGCAGTACTTC
-,TRBV9,TRBJ2-3,-,CASSVDGGRDTQYF,TGTGCCAGCAGCGTAGACGGGGGACGGGATACGCAGTATTTT
-,TRBV10-1,TRBJ2-5,-,CASSEGGSQETQYF,TGCGCCAGCAGTGAGGGTGGCAGCCAAGAGACCCAGTACTTC
-,TRBV6-5,TRBJ1-3,-,CASSTMEAGNTIYF,TGTGCCAGCAGTACGATGGAAGCTGGAAACACCATATATTTT
once,TRBV6-6,TRBJ2-3,TRBD2,CASPQDPTSNRDTQYF,TGTGCCAGCCCGCAAGACCCGACTAGCAATAGAGATACGCAGTATTTT
-,TRBV28,TRBJ1-1,TRBD1,CASSRQGDGEAFF,TGTGCCAGCAGTCGACAGGGGGATGGTGAAGCTTTCTTT
-,TRBV28,TRBJ1-1,-,CASTTEELNTEAFF,TGTGCCAGCACGACAGAGGAATTGAACACTGAAGCTTTCTTT
-,TRBV29-1,TRBJ1-5,TRBD1,CSVIQGDSNQPQHF,TGCAGCGTCATCCAGGGGGATAGCAATCAGCCCCAGCATTTT
-,TRBV5-4,TRBJ1-2,-,CASSSSGFVAGPYGYTF,TGTGCCAGCAGCTCCTCTGGGTTTGTGGCGGGACCTTATGGCTACACCTTC
-,TRBV7-8,TRBJ2-3,-,CASSLEWADTQYF,TGTGCCAGCAGCTTAGAATGGGCAGATACGCAGTATTTT
-,TRBV7-9,TRBJ1-1,-,CASSLGAPDTEAFF,TGTGCCAGCAGCTTAGGTGCCCCAGACACTGAAGCTTTCTTT
-,TRBV10-1,TRBJ2-4,-,CASWFAKNIQYF,TGCGCCAGCTGGTTCGCCAAAAACATTCAGTACTTC
-,TRBV6-5,TRBJ2-7,-,CASSPSLASEQYF,TGTGCCAGCAGTCCCTCGTTAGCTTCCGAGCAGTACTTC
once,TRBV7-9,TRBJ2-7,TRBD2,CASSPGRGTSYEQYF,TGTGCCAGCAGCCCCGGTAGGGGGACTAGCTACGAGCAGTACTTC
-,TRBV9,TRBJ1-3,-,CASSVGDSSGNTIYF,TGTGCCAGCAGCGTAGGAGACAGTTCTGGAAACACCATATATTTT
-,TRBV5-6,TRBJ2-5,-,CASSFLSGSETQYF,TGTGCCAGCAGCTTTCTAAGCGGCTCAGAGACCCAGTACTTC
-,TRBV2,TRBJ2-1,-,CALKAPGNNEQFF,TGTGCTCTAAAGGCGCCAGGAAACAATGAGCAGTTCTTC
-,TRBV4-1,TRBJ2-7,-,CASSQDRPGTGVVYEQYF,TGCGCCAGCAGCCAAGATCGCCCCGGGACGGGAGTTGTCTACGAGCAGTACTTC
-,TRBV11-3,TRBJ1-6,-,CASSLSSTYNSPLHF,TGTGCCAGCAGCTTGAGTAGCACCTATAATTCACCCCTCCACTTT
-,TRBV7-3,TRBJ2-2,-,CASSLMRYTGELFF,TGTGCCAGCAGCTTAATGCGGTACACCGGGGAGCTGTTTTTT
-,TRBV5-1,TRBJ1-2,-,CASSFLDSDHGYTF,TGCGCCAGCAGCTTCTTGGACAGTGACCATGGCTACACCTTC
-,TRBV7-9,TRBJ2-7,TRBD1,CASSPRQGISEQYF,TGTGCCAGCAGCCCAAGACAGGGAATAAGCGAGCAGTACTTC
-,TRBV7-9,TRBJ2-3,-,CASSFLNAVTDTQYF,TGTGCCAGCAGCTTTCTTAACGCGGTCACAGATACGCAGTATTTT
few,TRBV4-1,TRBJ1-2,TRBD1,CASSQDPTGTYGYTF,TGCGCCAGCAGCCAAGACCCGACAGGGACGTATGGCTACACCTTC
-,TRBV5-5,TRBJ2-2,TRBD1,CASSFPGQGTGELFF,TGTGCCAGCAGCTTCCCGGGACAGGGGACCGGGGAGCTGTTTTTT
-,TRBV9,TRBJ2-7,TRBD1,CASTGYNDRGRRSYEQYF,TGTGCCAGCACAGGCTATAATGACAGGGGGCGCAGGTCCTACGAGCAGTACTTC
once,TRBV30,TRBJ2-3,-,CAWDGRADLGADTQYF,TGTGCCTGGGACGGAAGGGCAGACCTTGGTGCAGATACGCAGTATTTT
-,TRBV7-9,TRBJ2-3,-,CASSPKDYLITDTQYF,TGTGCCAGCAGCCCGAAGGACTACCTGATCACAGATACGCAGTATTTT
-,TRBV9,TRBJ2-1,TRBD1,CASSVDDRDSPEWDEQFF,TGTGCCAGCAGCGTAGACGACCGGGACAGCCCAGAGTGGGATGAGCAGTTCTTC
-,TRBV5-4,TRBJ1-1,TRBD1,CASSSSTGGLEAFF,TGTGCCAGCAGCTCGTCGACAGGGGGCCTTGAAGCTTTCTTT
-,TRBV5-5,TRBJ2-3,TRBD2,CASSWDYSTDTQYF,TGTGCCAGCAGCTGGGACTACAGCACAGATACGCAGTATTTT
-,TRBV13,TRBJ2-1,TRBD2,CASSPLGLAGGPPGNEQFF,TGTGCCAGCAGCCCGCTGGGGCTAGCGGGGGGGCCTCCAGGTAATGAGCAGTTCTTC
-,TRBV7-9,TRBJ2-7,-,CASSSTGPGFEQYF,TGTGCCAGCAGCTCCACGGGTCCGGGGTTCGAGCAGTACTTC
many,TRBV4-1,TRBJ2-7,TRBD1,CASSFGQGEGYEQYF,TGCGCCAGCAGCTTCGGACAGGGAGAAGGGTACGAGCAGTACTTC
-,TRBV9,TRBJ2-7,TRBD2,CASSAGLAGGTYEQYF,TGTGCCAGCAGCGCGGGACTAGCGGGAGGAACTTACGAGCAGTACTTC
-,TRBV4-1,TRBJ1-1,-,CASSQAQGRDTEAFF,TGCGCCAGCAGCCAAGCGCAGGGTCGGGACACTGAAGCTTTCTTT
-,TRBV7-2,TRBJ2-3,TRBD2,CASSFGLLAGGPETDTQYF,TGTGCCAGCAGCTTCGGGCTGCTAGCGGGAGGGCCGGAAACAGATACGCAGTATTTT